This T cell receptor (beta chain) was profiled in a study of beta chain features in type 1 diabetes. Study outcomes and limitations: Type 1 diabetes patients had TCRB CDR3s that were shorter (moderately but significantly so) in all four CD4+ subsets. These data did not resolve whether HLA type affects TCRB rearrangement.

The germline V and J ends were trimmed by 2 bases and 4 bases, with 15 bases remaining between them. Germline values: CDR1 GTSNPN, CDR2 SVGIG (reference sequence). The CDR3 contains 14 residues. On this clone itself: Its matching antigen is unknown.

Every participating donor gave one draw, a heparinised blood sample averaging roughly 100 mL. Cell sorting via CD45RO/CCR7/CD25/CD127/CD95/CD27 was performed to obtain CD4+ naive, central memory, regulatory and stem cell-like memory cells. The entirety of the isolated RNA underwent reverse transcription, so expressed TCRB transcripts were sequenced. Read counts averaged roughly 4 million for samples of naive, central memory and regulatory T cells. Clones were sequenced by immunoSEQ multiplex PCR, and TCRdb holds only the in-frame ones, with some missing. The table has 630,000 or so clones, roughly an eighth seen once; the top ten hold just under 0.04%.

V usage is TRBV30 and J usage is TRBJ2-7; D is unclear. The sample comprised naive CD4+ T cells from blood. This TCR derives from a young man with type 1 diabetes. The CDR3 protein is CAWSPSPILYEQYF. The CDR3 DNA follows: TGTGCCTGGAGTCCTTCTCCTATCCTATACGAGCAGTACTTC.